This T cell receptor (beta chain) came from a study of blood T cell repertoires in COVID-19. As handled by the study authors: By means of reference gene primer amplification, nucleated cell counts were estimated. The data were produced by immunoSEQ multiplex PCR, yet TCRdb's version contains in-frame clones alone and is incomplete. For V, J and clone size, that table is used; D and trimming come from the DNA. The table includes approximately 200,000 clones, approximately 84% detected once. The J segment lost 2 bases and the V segment lost 5 bases, leaving 5 bases of the junction unmatched. CDR3 length equals 14 residues. The V gene's germline CDR1 is MDHEN and CDR2 SYDVKM.

This chain uses TRBV28 with TRBJ2-5, with 7 nucleotides matching TRBD1. The TCR sequence derives from a woman aged 25-40 years who had recovered from COVID-19. The sample consisted of PBMCs or T cells enriched from blood (not recorded which). The CDR3 DNA is TGTGCCAGCAGTCCGTGGGACAGACAAGAGACCCAGTACTTC. Amino acid sequence: CASSPWDRQETQYF.